Presented here are 18 T cell receptor beta chains from one specimen sequenced in a study of blood T cells in healthy people across ages. The second PCR ran about 6 to 12 cycles with a sample-barcoded 5' primer and J-beta primers. MiXCR, applied by TCRdb to the 5' RACE reads, yields one record per CDR3 protein. The data contain about 970,000 distinct CDR3 sequences, about 53% of them singletons. Material: blood. The origin of the receptors is a woman aged 55-69 years in good health.

Regarding this clonotype: One junction end disagrees with the germline gene, perhaps due to a read error. The CDR3 loop is CASGLGPDSDNEQFF. In nucleotides, the CDR3 is TGCGCCAGCGGCTTGGGTCCTGACAGCGACAATGAGCAGTTCTTC. The chain has TRBV5-1 and TRBJ2-1, with TRBD1 as a possible D gene (5 bases). This CDR3 is built from 15 residues. The germline gives CDR1 SGHRS, CDR2 YFSETQ. The full variable domain, in which reference TRBV5-1 and TRBJ2-1 provide the parts outside the CDR3, is KAGVTQTPRYLIKTRGQQVTLSCSPISGHRSVSWYQQTPGQGLQFLFEYFSETQRNKGNFPGRFSGRQFSNSRSEMNVSTLELGDSALYLCASGLGPDSDNEQFFGPGTRLTVL.

The J gene is TRBJ2-5, the V gene TRBV7-9, with 7 bases identical to TRBD1. Germline V gives CDR1 SEHNR, CDR2 FQNEAQ (reference sequence). The V segment lost 7 bases and the J segment 5 bases; nucleotides outside the gene matches: 16. CDR3 length: 16 amino acids. The CDR3 nucleotides are TGTGCCAGCAACTCGGGACAGACCCGAAGCTTGGAGACCCAGTACTTC. Translation: CASNSGQTRSLETQYF. The full variable domain, rest sourced from reference TRBV7-9 and TRBJ2-5, is DTGVSQNPRHKITKRGQNVTFRCDPISEHNRLYWYRQTLGQGPEFLTYFQNEAQLEKSRLLSDRFSAERPKGSFSTLEIQRTEQGDSAMYLCASNSGQTRSLETQYFGPGTRLLVL.

This clonotype appeared a few times. This rearrangement joins TRBV7-2 to TRBJ2-7, with 8 bases that match TRBD2. The V gene's germline CDR1 is SGHTA and CDR2 FQGNSA. This CDR3 region has 18 residues. After removal of 2 bases from V and 3 bases from J, the junction contained 15 bases not matched to a gene. CDR3 DNA sequence: TGTGCCAGCAGCTTAAGGTCGGTAGCGGGGAGACCCCGCTACGAGCAGTACTTC. Its translation is CASSLRSVAGRPRYEQYF. The full variable domain, with the rest looked up from reference TRBV7-2 and TRBJ2-7, is GAGVSQSPSNKVTEKGKDVELRCDPISGHTALYWYRQSLGQGLEFLIYFQGNSAPDKSGLPSDRFSAERTGGSVSTLTIQRTQQEDSAVYLCASSLRSVAGRPRYEQYFGPGTRLTVT.

This chain uses TRBV7-2 with TRBJ2-1; 7 nucleotides line up with TRBD2. V was pared by 1 base and J by 4 bases, with 7 bases of the junction left unmatched. Per germline, CDR1 SGHTA and CDR2 FQGNSA. The CDR3 spans 16 residues. The CDR3 sequence is CASSLVWASGYNEQFF. The CDR3 coding sequence is TGTGCCAGCAGCTTAGTTTGGGCTAGCGGTTACAATGAGCAGTTCTTC.

This clonotype was seen a few times. This chain joins TRBV29-1 and TRBJ2-2; no clear D gene. The germline V gene encodes CDR1 SQVTM and CDR2 ANQGSEA. There are 12 residues in the CDR3. Trimming removed 6 bases at V and 6 bases at J, with 11 bases between. The CDR3 spells CSVEADSGELFF. CDR3 sequence (DNA): TGCAGCGTCGAGGCGGATTCCGGGGAGCTGTTTTTT.

This clonotype was counted between two and nine times. CDR3 DNA: TGTGCCACCAGCTCCCGACGGTATGGCTACACCTTC. Translated: CATSSRRYGYTF. The rearrangement uses TRBV15 and TRBJ1-2; D ambiguous. The germline V and J ends were trimmed by 5 bases and 5 bases, with 9 bases remaining between them. Per germline, CDR1 LNHNV and CDR2 YYDKDF (reference sequence). The CDR3 covers 12 residues.

V gene TRBV20-1 combines with J gene TRBJ2-4; D possibly uses TRBD1 or TRBD2 (6 bases each). The CDR3 totals 11 residues. Germline V gene lookup returns CDR1 DFQATT and CDR2 SNEGSKA (reference sequence). V was trimmed by 6 bases and J by 8 bases, leaving 11 bases between them. CDR3: CSAAGEDIQYF. In nucleotides, the CDR3 is TGCAGTGCCGCAGGGGAGGACATTCAGTACTTC.

The chain uses TRBV4-1 and TRBJ2-5; D gene uncertain. V was trimmed by 0 bases and J by 3 bases, leaving 11 bases between them. CDR1 is MGHRA, CDR2 YSYEKL, per germline. CDR3 length: 15 residues. The CDR3 DNA follows: TGCGCCAGCAGCCAAGAGAGCTATGGGGAAGAGACCCAGTACTTC. Its translation: CASSQESYGEETQYF.

In its sample, this clonotype was seen a few times. This sequence joins TRBV3-1 and TRBJ2-7; the D gene is possibly TRBD2 (6 bases). CDR3 length equals 14 residues. Trimming took 0 bases from V and 7 from J, leaving 13 bases between them. Germline CDR1 and CDR2: LGHDT and YNNKEL (reference sequence). The CDR3 sequence is CASSQEFAGFEQYF. In DNA, the CDR3 is TGTGCCAGCAGCCAAGAGTTTGCGGGATTTGAGCAGTACTTC.

The chain combines TRBV29-1 with TRBJ1-1, with D tentatively TRBD1 (6 bases). This CDR3 spans 11 amino acids. Trimming removed 5 bases at V and 7 bases at J, with 11 bases between. The germline V gene has CDR1 SQVTM and CDR2 ANQGSEA. The CDR3 nucleotides are TGCAGCGTTCCCGGGACATGTGAAGCTTTCTTT. Protein product: CSVPGTCEAFF. The variable domain in full, completed from reference TRBV29-1 and TRBJ1-1, reads SAVISQKPSRDICQRGTSLTIQCQVDSQVTMMFWYRQQPGQSLTLIATANQGSEATYESGFVIDKFPISRPNLTFSTLTVSNMSPEDSSIYLCSVPGTCEAFFGQGTRLTVV.

This sequence joins TRBV4-1 and TRBJ2-3; D unresolved. From germline, CDR1 is MGHRA and CDR2 YSYEKL. The CDR3 has 12 amino acids. V gave up 4 bases and J gave up 5 bases, with 7 bases separating them. The chain's CDR3 is CASSLPLDTQYF. In nucleotides, the CDR3 is TGCGCCAGCAGCCTGCCTCTAGATACGCAGTATTTT.

This clonotype was seen many times. This rearrangement joins TRBV20-1 to TRBJ2-1; 8 bases align to TRBD1. In germline, CDR1 is DFQATT, CDR2 SNEGSKA (reference sequence). V gave up 6 bases and J gave up 3 bases; unmatched junction bases: 10. The CDR3 is made up of 15 amino acids. CDR3 loop: CSAPPGTGIYNEQFF. The CDR3 DNA sequence: TGCAGTGCACCTCCCGGGACAGGTATCTACAATGAGCAGTTCTTC.

This clonotype turned up a few times. This chain joins TRBV7-6 and TRBJ1-6; TRBD1 aligns across 8 bases. Germline V CDR1 and CDR2: SGHVS, FNYEAQ. This CDR3 is built from 15 residues. J lost 8 bases, V lost 2 bases, and 5 bases had no gene match. This chain's CDR3 is CASSLTGGVDSPLHF. The CDR3 nucleotides read TGTGCCAGCAGCTTAACAGGGGGGGTCGATTCACCCCTCCACTTT.

This clonotype appeared a few times. The chain recombines TRBV18 with TRBJ2-7; 8 bases are shared with TRBD2. V shed 6 bases, J shed 4 bases, and the junction held 8 bases outside the gene matches. The CDR3 has 14 residues. Germline values: CDR1 KGHSH, CDR2 LQKENI. The CDR3 DNA reads as TGTGCCAGCTCCTCGAGGAGCGGGAGTTACGAGCAGTACTTC. Its translation: CASSSRSGSYEQYF.

The genes are TRBV6-2 or TRBV6-3 and TRBJ2-5; maybe TRBD2 (6 bases). V was trimmed by 8 bases and J by 2 bases, leaving 15 bases between them. Germline loops: CDR1 MNHEY, CDR2 SVGEGT. The CDR3 runs to 14 residues. CDR3 nucleotide sequence: TGTGCCAGCCGACGGGGACTTACGCAAGAGACCCAGTACTTC. Translation: CASRRGLTQETQYF.

The rearrangement links TRBV6-1 to TRBJ2-1; D is undetermined. V was cut by 3 bases and J by 6 bases, with 15 bases left in between. In germline, CDR1 is MNHNS, CDR2 SASEGT. The CDR3 is made up of 15 amino acids. The CDR3 reads CASSDSPKLSNEQFF. DNA of the CDR3: TGTGCCAGCAGTGATAGCCCAAAACTTTCCAATGAGCAGTTCTTC.

The chain is built from TRBV4-3 and TRBJ2-1; 12 bases align to TRBD2. The junction had 3 bases not matched to a gene; V was cut back by 4 bases and J by 8 bases. The CDR3 has 14 residues. Germline assignment: CDR1 LGHNA and CDR2 YSLEER. The CDR3 protein is CASSLRLAGDEQFF. The CDR3 DNA reads as TGCGCCAGCAGCCTAAGACTAGCGGGAGATGAGCAGTTCTTC.

The V gene is TRBV28, the J gene TRBJ2-3; possibly TRBD2 for D (6 bases). CDR1 is MDHEN and CDR2 is SYDVKM in the germline V gene. The CDR3 spans 16 residues. V was pared by 2 bases and J by 2 bases, with 14 bases between. For the CDR3, the DNA is TGTGCCAGCAGTTTAGGGGGAGGCGGAGCCACAGATACGCAGTATTTT. As protein: CASSLGGGGATDTQYF.